Listed below are T cell receptor beta chains from one sample, sequenced in a study of blood T cell repertoires in COVID-19. Sequencing used immunoSEQ multiplex PCR; TCRdb keeps in-frame clones, though not all of them. The repertoire consists of roughly 150,000 clones, with around 84% occurring once and the leading ten covering 2.5% to 3%. Material: peripheral blood. These receptors all come from a woman aged 80 or over with COVID-19, enrolled during active disease. Each CDR3 is given with its conserved first and last residue. A D gene is named only where the DNA matches it firmly. Some rows have no size entry. The others give once, few or many, or a class for an expanded clone.

v_call: TRBV19; j_call: TRBJ1-4; d_call: TRBD1; clone_size: NA; cdr3_length: 15; cdr3_aa: CASSTLGQGYEKLFF; cdr3_nt: TGTGCCAGTAGTACTTTGGGACAGGGGTATGAAAAACTGTTTTTT
v_call: TRBV6-1; j_call: TRBJ1-3; d_call: NA; clone_size: NA; cdr3_length: 16; cdr3_aa: CASTDGGGRASDTIYF; cdr3_nt: TGTGCCAGCACTGATGGGGGGGGACGGGCATCGGACACCATATATTTT
v_call: TRBV4-3; j_call: TRBJ1-5; d_call: NA; clone_size: NA; cdr3_length: 14; cdr3_aa: CASSQDNLNQPQHF; cdr3_nt: TGCGCCAGCAGCCAAGATAATTTGAATCAGCCCCAGCATTTT
v_call: TRBV6-6; j_call: TRBJ2-5; d_call: NA; clone_size: NA; cdr3_length: 13; cdr3_aa: CASRESKKETQYF; cdr3_nt: TGTGCCAGCAGGGAGTCCAAAAAAGAGACCCAGTACTTC
v_call: TRBV7-9; j_call: TRBJ1-5; d_call: NA; clone_size: NA; cdr3_length: 14; cdr3_aa: CASSLEGANQPQHF; cdr3_nt: TGTGCCAGCAGCTTAGAAGGGGCAAATCAGCCCCAGCATTTT
v_call: TRBV14; j_call: TRBJ2-1; d_call: TRBD2; clone_size: once; cdr3_length: 17; cdr3_aa: CASSPLAGPLKYNEQFF; cdr3_nt: TGTGCCAGCAGCCCGTTAGCGGGACCTCTAAAATACAATGAGCAGTTCTTC
v_call: TRBV5-1; j_call: TRBJ2-1; d_call: TRBD2; clone_size: NA; cdr3_length: 15; cdr3_aa: CASSLTSVLRNEQFF; cdr3_nt: TGCGCCAGCAGCCTGACTAGCGTCCTTAGGAATGAGCAGTTCTTC
v_call: TRBV28; j_call: TRBJ2-5; d_call: TRBD1; clone_size: NA; cdr3_length: 17; cdr3_aa: CASSFRSGTGGMKTQYF; cdr3_nt: TGTGCCAGCAGTTTCAGATCCGGGACAGGGGGCATGAAGACCCAGTACTTC
v_call: TRBV28; j_call: TRBJ2-5; d_call: TRBD2; clone_size: NA; cdr3_length: 18; cdr3_aa: CASSSTTDLAGVEETQYF; cdr3_nt: TGTGCCAGCAGTTCCACGACGGATCTAGCGGGAGTCGAAGAGACCCAGTACTTC
v_call: TRBV2; j_call: TRBJ2-7; d_call: TRBD1; clone_size: NA; cdr3_length: 14; cdr3_aa: CASSGGQGGDEQYF; cdr3_nt: TGTGCCAGCAGTGGCGGACAGGGGGGCGACGAGCAGTACTTC
v_call: TRBV28; j_call: TRBJ2-7; d_call: NA; clone_size: NA; cdr3_length: 14; cdr3_aa: CASSPSGLTYEQYF; cdr3_nt: TGTGCCAGCAGTCCATCGGGACTTACCTACGAGCAGTACTTC
v_call: TRBV5-1; j_call: TRBJ2-1; d_call: TRBD2; clone_size: NA; cdr3_length: 14; cdr3_aa: CASNPSGSYNEQFF; cdr3_nt: TGCGCCAGCAACCCTAGCGGGTCCTACAATGAGCAGTTCTTC
v_call: TRBV6-2/TRBV6-3; j_call: TRBJ1-1; d_call: NA; clone_size: NA; cdr3_length: 12; cdr3_aa: CASSYSKGEAFF; cdr3_nt: TGTGCCAGCAGTTACTCGAAGGGGGAAGCTTTCTTT
v_call: TRBV7-2; j_call: TRBJ1-2; d_call: NA; clone_size: NA; cdr3_length: 17; cdr3_aa: CASSPGHQLLSLVGYTF; cdr3_nt: TGTGCCAGCAGCCCCGGACACCAGCTCCTTAGTTTAGTTGGCTACACCTTC
v_call: TRBV28; j_call: TRBJ1-5; d_call: TRBD1; clone_size: NA; cdr3_length: 14; cdr3_aa: CASSPTGANQPQHF; cdr3_nt: TGTGCCAGCAGCCCTACAGGGGCCAATCAGCCCCAGCATTTT
v_call: TRBV28; j_call: TRBJ1-2; d_call: TRBD1; clone_size: NA; cdr3_length: 14; cdr3_aa: CASSRQGEYYGYTF; cdr3_nt: TGTGCCAGCAGTAGACAGGGCGAATACTATGGCTACACCTTC
v_call: TRBV5-1; j_call: TRBJ1-4; d_call: TRBD1; clone_size: NA; cdr3_length: 15; cdr3_aa: CASSLRTGEGEKLFF; cdr3_nt: TGCGCCAGCAGCTTACGGACAGGAGAAGGAGAAAAACTGTTTTTT
v_call: TRBV5-6; j_call: TRBJ1-1; d_call: NA; clone_size: NA; cdr3_length: 17; cdr3_aa: CASSLLGLEFLNTEAFF; cdr3_nt: TGTGCCAGCAGCTTGTTGGGCCTCGAGTTTCTGAACACTGAAGCTTTCTTT
v_call: TRBV11-3; j_call: TRBJ1-1; d_call: TRBD1; clone_size: NA; cdr3_length: 13; cdr3_aa: CASSSGQGTEAFF; cdr3_nt: TGTGCCAGCAGCTCGGGACAGGGAACTGAAGCTTTCTTT
v_call: TRBV24-1; j_call: TRBJ1-5; d_call: NA; clone_size: NA; cdr3_length: 15; cdr3_aa: CATSDPSGNNQPQHF; cdr3_nt: TGTGCCACCAGTGACCCCTCAGGTAACAATCAGCCCCAGCATTTT
v_call: TRBV4-3; j_call: TRBJ1-6; d_call: TRBD1; clone_size: NA; cdr3_length: 15; cdr3_aa: CASSQADRDGSPLHF; cdr3_nt: TGCGCCAGCAGCCAAGCCGACAGGGATGGTTCACCCCTCCACTTT
v_call: TRBV19; j_call: TRBJ1-2; d_call: NA; clone_size: NA; cdr3_length: 16; cdr3_aa: CASNPPRGWVFYGYTF; cdr3_nt: TGTGCCAGTAACCCCCCCCGGGGATGGGTTTTCTATGGCTACACCTTC
v_call: TRBV15; j_call: TRBJ2-5; d_call: NA; clone_size: NA; cdr3_length: 15; cdr3_aa: CATSRAYSDQETQYF; cdr3_nt: TGTGCCACCAGCAGAGCTTATAGCGACCAAGAGACCCAGTACTTC
v_call: TRBV7-9; j_call: TRBJ1-6; d_call: NA; clone_size: NA; cdr3_length: 15; cdr3_aa: CASSLGSSYNSPLHF; cdr3_nt: TGTGCCAGCAGCTTAGGGAGCTCCTATAATTCACCCCTCCACTTT
v_call: TRBV5-3; j_call: TRBJ2-1; d_call: NA; clone_size: NA; cdr3_length: 15; cdr3_aa: CARSLRESSYNEQFF; cdr3_nt: TGTGCCAGAAGCTTGAGGGAGAGCTCCTACAATGAGCAGTTCTTC
v_call: TRBV7-2; j_call: TRBJ2-7; d_call: NA; clone_size: once; cdr3_length: 15; cdr3_aa: CASSLLGGAPYEQYF; cdr3_nt: TGTGCCAGCAGCTTGTTGGGCGGGGCTCCCTACGAGCAGTACTTC
v_call: TRBV7-2; j_call: TRBJ1-5; d_call: NA; clone_size: NA; cdr3_length: 15; cdr3_aa: CASSTQISGNQPQHF; cdr3_nt: TGTGCCAGCAGCACTCAAATTAGTGGCAATCAGCCCCAGCATTTT
v_call: TRBV7-9; j_call: TRBJ1-1; d_call: NA; clone_size: NA; cdr3_length: 13; cdr3_aa: CASSLGDQGWAFF; cdr3_nt: TGTGCCAGCAGCTTAGGGGACCAGGGGTGGGCTTTCTTT
v_call: TRBV5-5; j_call: TRBJ2-5; d_call: NA; clone_size: NA; cdr3_length: 15; cdr3_aa: CASSPGPRGQETQYF; cdr3_nt: TGTGCCAGCAGCCCGGGACCCAGGGGCCAAGAGACCCAGTACTTC
v_call: TRBV6-5; j_call: TRBJ2-1; d_call: TRBD1; clone_size: NA; cdr3_length: 15; cdr3_aa: CASSTGQVTYNEQFF; cdr3_nt: TGTGCCAGCAGCACGGGACAGGTGACTTACAATGAGCAGTTCTTC
v_call: TRBV28; j_call: TRBJ2-7; d_call: NA; clone_size: NA; cdr3_length: 13; cdr3_aa: CASSPPGEGEQYF; cdr3_nt: TGTGCCAGCAGTCCCCCGGGGGAAGGCGAGCAGTACTTC
v_call: TRBV6-1; j_call: TRBJ2-3; d_call: TRBD2; clone_size: NA; cdr3_length: 15; cdr3_aa: CASSLSGRGTDTQYF; cdr3_nt: TGTGCCAGCAGCCTTAGCGGGAGAGGAACAGATACGCAGTATTTT
v_call: TRBV7-2; j_call: TRBJ2-7; d_call: TRBD1; clone_size: NA; cdr3_length: 14; cdr3_aa: CASSSFQGVYEQYF; cdr3_nt: TGTGCCAGCAGCTCGTTCCAGGGGGTATACGAGCAGTACTTC
v_call: TRBV6-5; j_call: TRBJ2-7; d_call: TRBD2; clone_size: NA; cdr3_length: 13; cdr3_aa: CASGGGRAYEQYF; cdr3_nt: TGTGCCAGCGGGGGCGGGAGGGCCTACGAGCAGTACTTC
v_call: TRBV9; j_call: TRBJ2-1; d_call: NA; clone_size: NA; cdr3_length: 15; cdr3_aa: CASSVSGELLNEQFF; cdr3_nt: TGTGCCAGCAGCGTATCGGGGGAACTCCTCAATGAGCAGTTCTTC
v_call: TRBV27; j_call: TRBJ1-2; d_call: TRBD1; clone_size: NA; cdr3_length: 16; cdr3_aa: CASRLNPGQGTYGYTF; cdr3_nt: TGTGCCAGCAGGCTTAACCCGGGACAGGGTACCTATGGCTACACCTTC
v_call: TRBV7-2; j_call: TRBJ2-7; d_call: TRBD1; clone_size: NA; cdr3_length: 14; cdr3_aa: CASSRTGGSYEQYF; cdr3_nt: TGTGCCAGCAGCCGGACAGGGGGCTCCTACGAGCAGTACTTC
v_call: TRBV13; j_call: TRBJ2-6; d_call: TRBD1; clone_size: NA; cdr3_length: 18; cdr3_aa: CASRPDRGKLSGANVLTF; cdr3_nt: TGTGCCAGCAGACCCGACAGGGGGAAATTGTCCGGGGCCAACGTCCTGACTTTC
v_call: TRBV6-1; j_call: TRBJ1-2; d_call: NA; clone_size: NA; cdr3_length: 10; cdr3_aa: CASSEEGYTF; cdr3_nt: TGTGCCAGCAGTGAGGAGGGCTACACCTTC
v_call: TRBV18; j_call: TRBJ1-3; d_call: NA; clone_size: NA; cdr3_length: 16; cdr3_aa: CASSPQAGPPGNTIYF; cdr3_nt: TGTGCCAGCTCACCACAGGCAGGGCCCCCTGGAAACACCATATATTTT
v_call: TRBV4-3; j_call: TRBJ1-4; d_call: TRBD1; clone_size: NA; cdr3_length: 15; cdr3_aa: CASSDPGQGGEKLFF; cdr3_nt: TGCGCCAGCAGCGATCCGGGACAGGGAGGCGAAAAACTGTTTTTT
v_call: TRBV6-2/TRBV6-3; j_call: TRBJ2-2; d_call: TRBD2; clone_size: once; cdr3_length: 17; cdr3_aa: CASSSLGLAGVAGELFF; cdr3_nt: TGTGCCAGCAGTTCGTTGGGACTAGCGGGAGTTGCCGGGGAGCTGTTTTTT